The 9 T cell receptor beta chains below were found in one sample sequenced in a study of blood T cell repertoires in COVID-19. Profiling relied on immunoSEQ multiplex PCR, and the TCRdb table lists in-frame clones only, not all of them. Among approximately 350,000 clones listed, 80% to 90% were seen once. Material for sequencing was peripheral blood. The receptors here all came from a man in his forties or fifties with acute or convalescent COVID-19.

The rearrangement uses TRBV19 and TRBJ2-1; 9 nucleotides agree with TRBD2. The CDR3 has 16 amino acids. V was pared by 3 bases and J by 4 bases, with 7 bases of the junction left unmatched. CDR1 is LNHDA and CDR2 is SQIVND in the germline V gene (reference sequence). CDR3 loop: CASSMGISGGYNEQFF. The CDR3 DNA reads TGTGCCAGTAGTATGGGGATTAGCGGGGGATACAATGAGCAGTTCTTC.

V gene TRBV3-1 (or the pseudogene TRBV3-2) combines with J gene TRBJ1-4; D is perhaps TRBD1 (5 bases). Deletions cut 1 base from V and 3 bases from J, with 6 bases between. This CDR3 has 14 amino acids. CDR1 LGHDT and CDR2 YNNKEL come from the germline V gene (reference sequence). The CDR3 is CASSQGGPNEKLFF. The CDR3, as DNA: TGTGCCAGCAGCCAAGGGGGCCCTAATGAAAAACTGTTTTTT.

The chain couples TRBV7-6 to TRBJ2-1; 10 bases align to TRBD2. This CDR3 region has 17 residues. The V segment lost 1 base and the J segment 6 bases; nucleotides outside the gene matches: 9. Germline V CDR1 and CDR2: SGHVS, FNYEAQ. The CDR3 is CASSLVSPSGGINEQFF. The CDR3 bases are TGTGCCAGCAGCTTAGTATCCCCTAGCGGGGGTATCAATGAGCAGTTCTTC.

The V and J genes are TRBV4-2 and TRBJ1-2; the match to TRBD1 covers 7 bases. The CDR3 has 14 residues. The V segment lost 7 bases and the J segment 3 bases; nucleotides outside the gene matches: 8. Germline CDR1 and CDR2: LGHNA and YNFKEQ. The CDR3 nucleotides are TGTGCCAGCAACCGAGCCAGGGGGTACTATGGCTACACCTTC. Its protein product is CASNRARGYYGYTF.

The CDR3 nucleotides read TGTGCCAGCAGCAGACTAGCGGGAGCCGGCAATGAGCAGTTCTTC. This encodes CASSRLAGAGNEQFF. The rearrangement links TRBV7-3 to TRBJ2-1, with 12 nucleotides matching TRBD2. The CDR3 loop spans 15 amino acids. V lost 5 bases, J lost 6 bases, and 5 bases stayed unmatched. CDR1 and CDR2 (germline): SGHTA, FQGTGA.

For the CDR3, the DNA is TGTGCCAGCAGTGAGCCTAGCGGGATTAGTGAGCAGTTCTTC. Translated, it gives CASSEPSGISEQFF. The V gene is TRBV25-1, the J gene TRBJ2-1; 9 nucleotides match TRBD2. Losses at the gene ends were 3 bases for V and 9 bases for J; bases not matched to a gene: 6. The CDR3 loop spans 14 amino acids. Germline lookup yields CDR1 MGHDK and CDR2 SYGVNS.

The chain has TRBV5-5 and TRBJ2-4; D is perhaps TRBD1 (5 bases). This CDR3 is built from 14 residues. The germline V gene has CDR1 SGHKS and CDR2 YYEKEE (reference sequence). V was clipped by 0 bases and J by 3 bases, with 7 bases between them. The CDR3 DNA follows: TGTGCCAGCAGCTTGGGACAGAGCAAAAACATTCAGTACTTC. Translated, it gives CASSLGQSKNIQYF. The whole variable domain, remainder taken from reference TRBV5-5 and TRBJ2-4, is DAGVTQSPTHLIKTRGQQVTLRCSPISGHKSVSWYQQVLGQGPQFIFQYYEKEERGRGNFPDRFSARQFPNYSSELNVNALLLGDSALYLCASSLGQSKNIQYFGAGTRLSVL.

The chain recombines TRBV15 with TRBJ2-1; 9 bases fit TRBD2. V dropped 1 base and J dropped 7; count of bases not matched to a gene: 11. Germline values: CDR1 LNHNV, CDR2 YYDKDF (reference sequence). The CDR3 is 17 residues long. The CDR3 DNA follows: TGTGCCACCAGCAGAGTGGGAGCGGGACTAGCTAGAAATGAGCAGTTCTTC. Translated, it gives CATSRVGAGLARNEQFF.

The gene calls are TRBV5-1 and TRBJ2-1; D ambiguous. The CDR3 sequence is 14 residues long. V lost 0 bases and J lost 5, with 9 bases in between. Germline loops: CDR1 SGHRS, CDR2 YFSETQ. The CDR3 protein is CASSLGPENNEQFF. In DNA, the CDR3 is TGCGCCAGCAGCTTGGGGCCCGAAAACAATGAGCAGTTCTTC.